A single sample is the source of the 31 T cell receptor beta chains below, sequenced in a study of T cells in Graves' hyperthyroidism and ophthalmopathy. Amplified regions were TCR beta CDR3 sequences from RNA transcripts. First-round RT-PCR of the TCR CDR3 relied on the HTBI primer set. TCRdb analysed the multiplex PCR reads with MiXCR anew, one entry per CDR3 protein. The sample records 310,000 or so distinct CDR3 sequences, around 15% being singletons. The specimen sequenced was blood. The receptors were gathered from a woman aged 55-70 years with Graves' ophthalmopathy.

This clonotype has more than one count but fewer than ten. The chain is built from TRBV5-4 and TRBJ2-5; D is undetermined. CDR3 length: 14 residues. The ends were cut back, 0 bases at V and 5 bases at J, with 11 bases in the middle. The germline gives CDR1 SGHNT, CDR2 YYREEE (reference sequence). CDR3 nucleotides: TGTGCCAGCAGCTTGGTTCCTGCGAGTGAGACCCAGTACTTC. This gives the protein CASSLVPASETQYF.

This clonotype was seen at least ten times. The rearrangement uses TRBV20-1 and TRBJ2-3, with TRBD2 identical over 8 bases. Germline V gene data show CDR1 as DFQATT and CDR2 as SNEGSKA (reference sequence). V lost 0 bases and J lost 1; bases outside the gene matches: 9. The CDR3 contains 17 residues. In DNA, the CDR3 is TGCAGTGCTAGAGAAGGGCCTAGCGGGTTCCGCACAGATACGCAGTATTTT. This translates into CSAREGPSGFRTDTQYF.

The chain employs TRBV12-3 or TRBV12-4 and TRBJ2-6, with 8 bases lining up with TRBD1. This CDR3 is built from 17 residues. The V gene end was trimmed by 5 bases and the J gene end by 0 bases; junction bases not matched to a gene: 6. CDR3 nucleotide sequence: TGTGCCAGCAGTCTGACAGGGGTGATCTCTGGGGCCAACGTCCTGACTTTC. It specifies CASSLTGVISGANVLTF.

This clonotype has just a few counts. The chain carries TRBV15 and TRBJ2-5, with a possible D match to TRBD2 (7 bases). Germline CDR1 and CDR2: LNHNV and YYDKDF (reference sequence). The CDR3 has 16 residues. Trimming removed 1 base from V and 5 bases from J, with 17 bases in between. The CDR3 coding sequence is TGTGCCACCAGCAGAGCTGGGGGGGGGCGGGAGGAGACCCAGTACTTC. Translation: CATSRAGGGREETQYF. Supplemented by reference TRBV15 and TRBJ2-5, the full variable domain reads DAMVIQNPRYQVTQFGKPVTLSCSQTLNHNVMYWYQQKSSQAPKLLFHYYDKDFNNEADTPDNFQSRRPNTSFCFLDIRSPGLGDTAMYLCATSRAGGGREETQYFGPGTRLLVL.

This clonotype was seen at least ten times. The V and J genes are TRBV2 and TRBJ1-5, with unresolved D. There are 15 residues in the CDR3. V gave up 5 bases and J gave up 3 bases, with 14 bases separating them. Germline V gives CDR1 SNHLY, CDR2 FYNNEI. The CDR3 DNA reads TGTGCCAGCAGTAAAGAGTTGACAAACAATCAGCCCCAGCATTTT. Translating it yields CASSKELTNNQPQHF.

This clonotype was seen a few times. The chain couples TRBV9 to TRBJ1-1, with a tentative D call TRBD1 (6 bases). Germline V gene data show CDR1 as SGDLS and CDR2 as YYNGEE. The CDR3 loop spans 14 amino acids. Trimming left V 3 bases short and J 1 base short, with 10 bases between. This CDR3 is CASSDPRGNTEAFF. Here the CDR3 DNA reads TGTGCCAGCAGCGACCCCAGGGGGAACACTGAAGCTTTCTTT. Full variable domain (rest looked up from reference TRBV9 and TRBJ1-1): DSGVTQTPKHLITATGQRVTLRCSPRSGDLSVYWYQQSLDQGLQFLIQYYNGEERAKGNILERFSAQQFPDLHSELNLSSLELGDSALYFCASSDPRGNTEAFFGQGTRLTVV.

This clonotype was observed many times. The chain combines TRBV2 with TRBJ1-1; the D gene is possibly TRBD1 (5 bases). The CDR3 loop spans 13 amino acids. CDR1 and CDR2 (germline): SNHLY, FYNNEI. V shed 6 bases and J shed 1 base, with 9 bases lying between them. The CDR3 DNA reads TGTGCCAGCAGGGGACGGGCGAACACTGAAGCTTTCTTT. Translating gives CASRGRANTEAFF. Supplemented by reference TRBV2 and TRBJ1-1, the full variable domain reads EPEVTQTPSHQVTQMGQEVILRCVPISNHLYFYWYRQILGQKVEFLVSFYNNEISEKSEIFDDQFSVERPDGSNFTLKIRSTKLEDSAMYFCASRGRANTEAFFGQGTRLTVV.

As regards this clonotype: This sequence may be a read error, since a much larger clone differs from it by one base. The rearrangement joins TRBV6-2 or TRBV6-3 to TRBJ1-1; D is unresolved. CDR1 is MNHEY and CDR2 is SVGEGT in the germline V gene. This CDR3 has 16 residues. The CDR3 DNA reads as TGTGCCGGCAGTTACTCGAGGCGGGGTCTCGTCACTGAAGCTTTCTTT. This translates into CAGSYSRRGLVTEAFF.

This clonotype has at least ten counts. The CDR3: CASSHVRQGYEQFF. The CDR3 DNA reads as TGTGCCAGCAGCCATGTCAGACAGGGGTACGAGCAGTTCTTC. The genes are TRBV3-1 and TRBJ2-1, with TRBD1 matching 8 bases. This CDR3 spans 14 amino acids. Germline V gene lookup returns CDR1 LGHDT and CDR2 YNNKEL (reference sequence). V was clipped by 3 bases and J by 10 bases; unmatched bases: 8.

This clonotype was recorded many times. This sequence joins TRBV5-1 and TRBJ1-2; a possible D gene is TRBD1 (5 bases). Germline V CDR1 and CDR2: SGHRS, YFSETQ. V lost 2 bases to trimming and J lost 7 bases, with 12 bases between them. The CDR3 length is 13 residues. Written as DNA, the CDR3 is TGCGCCAGCAGCTTCCGCAGGGAGTTTGGCTACACCTTC. As protein: CASSFRREFGYTF.

The chain joins TRBV2 to TRBJ2-7, with D hard to call. The germline gives CDR1 SNHLY, CDR2 FYNNEI. The V end lost 3 bases, the J end lost 5 bases, and 14 bases lay between the germline ends. CDR3 size: 14 residues. This CDR3 reads CASSDRRRVNEQYF. Written as DNA, the CDR3 is TGTGCCAGCAGTGACCGGCGGCGTGTGAACGAGCAGTACTTC.

About this clonotype: One end of the junction varies from germline; a read error may be responsible. This chain joins TRBV28 and TRBJ2-1; no definite D call. Germline CDR1 reads MDHEN; CDR2 reads SYDVKM. The CDR3 covers 13 residues. The CDR3 bases are TGCGCCAGCAGTTGGTCGAAGTATGGTGAGCAGTTCTTC. This encodes CASSWSKYGEQFF.

Ten or more counts support this clonotype. The rearrangement links TRBV6-4 to TRBJ2-3; D may match TRBD1 or TRBD2 (5 bases each). The CDR3 sequence is 14 residues long. The V end lost 6 bases, the J end lost 0 bases, and 10 bases lay between the germline ends. Germline CDR1 is MRHNA and CDR2 is SNTAGT. In nucleotides, the CDR3 is TGTGCCAGCAGCCGGGACGGGAGCACAGATACGCAGTATTTT. Residues: CASSRDGSTDTQYF.

This sequence joins TRBV4-3 and TRBJ1-6; no firm D call. This CDR3 has 16 residues. Germline assignment: CDR1 LGHNA and CDR2 YSLEER. Trimming pared 0 bases from V and 0 bases from J, leaving 6 bases between. In DNA, the CDR3 is TGCGCCAGCAGCCAAGAAGTGAGCTCCTATAATTCACCCCTCCACTTT. Its protein is CASSQEVSSYNSPLHF.

This clonotype was detected ten times or more. This sequence joins TRBV30 and TRBJ2-3, with 8 bases matching TRBD1. This CDR3 is 16 amino acids long. V lost 3 bases to trimming and J lost 3 bases; unmatched junction nucleotides: 11. Germline loops: CDR1 GTSNPN, CDR2 SVGIG (reference sequence). The CDR3: CAWRTTNRGRTDTQYF. The CDR3 bases are TGTGCCTGGAGGACGACGAACAGGGGGAGGACAGATACGCAGTATTTT.

This clonotype was seen only a few times. The rearrangement uses TRBV14 and TRBJ1-2; tentative D call: TRBD1 (6 bases). The V gene's germline CDR1 is SGHDN and CDR2 FVKESK. The germline V and J ends were trimmed by 3 bases and 4 bases, with 9 bases remaining between them. There are 13 residues in the CDR3. DNA of the CDR3: TGTGCCAGCAGCCAGTCGACAGGCTATGGCTACACCTTC. This sequence encodes CASSQSTGYGYTF.

This clonotype appeared many times. The chain employs TRBV5-1 and TRBJ1-2, with D maybe TRBD1 (5 bases). Trimming stripped 4 bases from V and 1 base from J, with 11 bases between. Germline V lookup: CDR1 SGHRS, CDR2 YFSETQ. This CDR3 contains 14 residues. Here the CDR3 reads CASSPRGNNYGYTF. The CDR3, as DNA: TGCGCCAGCAGCCCACGGGGGAATAACTATGGCTACACCTTC.

The chain combines TRBV6-1 with TRBJ1-6; D gene unclear. Trimming took off 3 bases at V and 0 bases at J, with 9 bases between the two ends. The CDR3 runs to 16 residues. The germline V gene has CDR1 MNHNS and CDR2 SASEGT. CDR3 coding DNA: TGTGCCAGCAGTGAGTTAAGGAGCTCCTATAATTCACCCCTCCACTTT. It codes for CASSELRSSYNSPLHF.

At least ten counts were recorded for this clonotype. This chain connects TRBV27 to TRBJ2-1, with D tentatively TRBD1 (6 bases). CDR1 MNHEY and CDR2 SMNVEV come from the germline V gene (reference sequence). Trimming took 5 bases from V and 5 from J, leaving 10 bases between them. The CDR3 consists of 13 residues. This CDR3 reads CASSRGFNNEQFF. In nucleotides, the CDR3 is TGTGCCAGCAGTAGGGGGTTTAACAATGAGCAGTTCTTC.

This chain connects TRBV6-1 to TRBJ1-5, with D uncertain. Germline V gives CDR1 MNHNS, CDR2 SASEGT. V was pared by 3 bases and J by 11 bases, with 14 bases between. The CDR3 is 13 amino acids. DNA for the CDR3: TGTGCCAGCAGTGATACCGGATTTGGATCCCAGCATTTT. As protein: CASSDTGFGSQHF.

This clonotype has a handful of counts. This chain connects TRBV2 to TRBJ1-4; D not resolved. The V end lost 7 bases, the J end lost 0 bases, and 6 bases lay between the germline ends. Germline CDR1 reads SNHLY; CDR2 reads FYNNEI. The CDR3 contains 13 residues. The CDR3 here is CASNRATNEKLFF. For the CDR3, the DNA is TGTGCCAGCAATAGAGCAACTAATGAAAAACTGTTTTTT.

At least ten counts were recorded for this clonotype. The CDR3 here is CAISESGLPDTQYF. For the CDR3, the DNA is TGTGCCATCAGTGAGTCAGGACTCCCAGATACGCAGTATTTT. This sequence joins TRBV10-3 and TRBJ2-3, with D perhaps TRBD2 (5 bases). Germline CDR1 is ENHRY and CDR2 is SYGVKD. CDR3 length: 14 amino acids. V was shortened by 0 bases and J by 4 bases, with 8 bases between the two germline ends.

This clonotype has ten or more counts. The chain combines TRBV27 with TRBJ1-5; TRBD1 might be the D (6 bases). The CDR3 totals 16 residues. The V and J ends lost 6 bases and 1 base respectively, with 16 bases between them. CDR1 MNHEY and CDR2 SMNVEV come from the germline V gene (reference sequence). The CDR3 region is CASSQRGGGSNQPQHF. Here the CDR3 DNA reads TGTGCCAGCAGCCAAAGAGGAGGGGGGAGCAATCAGCCCCAGCATTTT.

This clonotype was counted many times. The chain carries TRBV20-1 and TRBJ1-6; 7 bases agree with TRBD1. Unmatched junction bases numbered 3, after V lost 3 bases and J lost 10 bases. There are 12 residues in the CDR3. The germline gives CDR1 DFQATT, CDR2 SNEGSKA (reference sequence). CDR3 DNA: TGCAGTGCTAGGGAACAGGGGTCACCCCTCCACTTT. Protein: CSAREQGSPLHF.

This clonotype was seen many times. The chain combines TRBV7-2 with TRBJ2-2; no clear D gene. Trimming took 2 bases from V and 6 from J, leaving 4 bases between them. Germline CDR1 SGHTA, CDR2 FQGNSA. This CDR3 is 12 amino acids long. CDR3 residues: CASSLYPGELFF. CDR3 sequence (DNA): TGTGCCAGCAGCTTATATCCCGGGGAGCTGTTTTTT.

Ten or more counts support this clonotype. The V call is TRBV6-1, the J call TRBJ1-2, with D tentatively TRBD1 (6 bases). The CDR3 consists of 15 residues. With 6 bases removed from V and 3 bases from J, the gap between germline ends came to 17 bases. Germline CDR1 MNHNS, CDR2 SASEGT. CDR3 region: CASSPSRPGDYGYTF. CDR3 bases: TGTGCCAGCAGCCCAAGCCGCCCAGGGGACTATGGCTACACCTTC.

This clonotype occurred many times. The chain couples TRBV20-1 to TRBJ2-6; TRBD1 agrees at 7 bases. The J segment lost 0 bases and the V segment lost 3 bases, leaving 8 bases of the junction unmatched. The CDR3 loop spans 17 amino acids. In germline, CDR1 is DFQATT, CDR2 SNEGSKA (reference sequence). CDR3: CSASERQGTSGANVLTF. The CDR3 DNA sequence: TGCAGTGCTAGTGAAAGACAGGGCACCTCTGGGGCCAACGTCCTGACTTTC.

This clonotype was counted many times. V and J are TRBV27 and TRBJ2-7; no firm D call. The germline CDR1 and CDR2 sequences are MNHEY and SMNVEV (reference sequence). This CDR3 has 13 residues. With 3 bases removed from V and 7 bases from J, the gap between germline ends came to 13 bases. CDR3 in DNA: TGTGCCAGCAGTTTTATTGGGCGTCCTGAGCAGTACTTC. Protein product: CASSFIGRPEQYF.

This clonotype was observed many times. The rearrangement uses TRBV5-5 and TRBJ2-7; D may be TRBD1 (8 bases). Trimming shortened V by 7 bases and J by 9 bases, and 14 bases separated the two germline ends. The length of the CDR3 is 11 residues. Germline assignment: CDR1 SGHKS and CDR2 YYEKEE (reference sequence). The CDR3 region has the DNA TGTGCCAGCGGAACAGGGGGGGGGCAGTACTTC. Its translation: CASGTGGGQYF.

This clonotype has at least ten counts. J is TRBJ1-1 and V is TRBV3-1; tentatively, D is TRBD1 (5 bases). Trimming removed 1 base from V and 7 bases from J, with 7 bases in between. The CDR3 is 12 amino acids. Germline V gene lookup returns CDR1 LGHDT and CDR2 YNNKEL (reference sequence). The chain's CDR3 is CASSQGDGEAFF. CDR3 coding DNA: TGTGCCAGCAGCCAAGGGGACGGTGAAGCTTTCTTT.

This clonotype was seen at least ten times. This chain uses TRBV5-1 with TRBJ2-3; unclear D gene. The CDR3 length is 15 residues. Germline V gene data show CDR1 as SGHRS and CDR2 as YFSETQ. The V gene lost 2 bases and the J gene lost 6 bases, with 16 bases spanning the gap. The CDR3 DNA reads as TGCGCCAGCAGCTTCAATCTGCAGCAGTGGGATACGCAGTATTTT. Encoded protein: CASSFNLQQWDTQYF.